A single sample is the source of the 20 T cell receptor beta chains below, sequenced in a study of blood T cell repertoires in COVID-19. Produced via immunoSEQ multiplex PCR; TCRdb's table is partial and in-frame only. The sample holds roughly 24,000 clones, more than 70% seen once. Material for sequencing was peripheral blood. These receptors were taken from a human donor in a cohort sampled during active COVID-19.

The chain is built from TRBV3-1 (or the pseudogene TRBV3-2) and TRBJ2-7; 8 positions agree with TRBD2. V gave up 3 bases and J gave up 1 base; unmatched junction bases: 2. In germline, CDR1 is LGHDT, CDR2 YNNKEL (reference sequence). This CDR3 has 14 residues. DNA of the CDR3: TGTGCCAGCAGCCATTCTAGCGGGTCCTACGAGCAGTACTTC. It is translated as CASSHSSGSYEQYF.

The sample holds one count of this clone. The genes are TRBV10-2 and TRBJ2-3; D is possibly TRBD1 (5 bases). Per the germline V gene, CDR1 is WSHSY and CDR2 is SAAADI. Trimming left V 3 bases short and J 1 base short, with 8 bases between. The CDR3 covers 14 residues. DNA for the CDR3: TGCGCCAGCAGTGACTCGACAGGCACAGATACGCAGTATTTT. Amino acid sequence: CASSDSTGTDTQYF.

This chain connects TRBV7-9 to TRBJ2-3, with TRBD2 matching over 14 bases. CDR1 and CDR2 from the germline V gene are SEHNR and FQNEAQ (reference sequence). The CDR3 length is 17 residues. With V trimmed by 4 bases and J by 2 bases, 5 bases remained unmatched. The CDR3 region is CASSSGTSGRSTDTQYF. CDR3 bases: TGTGCCAGCAGCTCTGGGACTAGCGGGAGATCCACAGATACGCAGTATTTT. The whole variable domain, remainder taken from reference TRBV7-9 and TRBJ2-3, is DTGVSQNPRHKITKRGQNVTFRCDPISEHNRLYWYRQTLGQGPEFLTYFQNEAQLEKSRLLSDRFSAERPKGSFSTLEIQRTEQGDSAMYLCASSSGTSGRSTDTQYFGPGTRLTVL.

The chain has TRBV6-5 and TRBJ2-7; D gene uncertain. With 4 bases removed from V and 3 bases from J, the gap between germline ends came to 10 bases. Germline V gene sequence: CDR1 MNHEY, CDR2 SVGAGI. The CDR3 is made up of 13 amino acids. In DNA, the CDR3 is TGTGCCAGCAGTTCTGAGGCGTACTACGAGCAGTACTTC. Its protein product is CASSSEAYYEQYF.

V and J are TRBV28 and TRBJ2-7, with TRBD2 matching over 13 bases. The CDR3 totals 16 residues. J lost 6 bases, V lost 5 bases, and 10 bases had no gene match. CDR1 and CDR2 (germline): MDHEN, SYDVKM. The CDR3 region has the DNA TGTGCCAGCAGTCCACAACTAGCGGGAGGGCCTGGCGAGCAGTACTTC. Its translation: CASSPQLAGGPGEQYF.

This clone was counted between two and nine times. The chain recombines TRBV4-1 with TRBJ1-2; 10 bases fit TRBD1. The CDR3 is made up of 14 amino acids. The V gene's germline CDR1 is MGHRA and CDR2 YSYEKL. J was trimmed by 4 bases and V by 1 base; bases with no gene match: 0. As DNA, the CDR3 is TGCGCCAGCAGCCAAGGGACAGGGGGCTATGGCTACACCTTC. Encoded protein: CASSQGTGGYGYTF.

This chain uses TRBV6-6 with TRBJ2-7; D gene unclear. Germline V gives CDR1 MNHNY, CDR2 SVGAGI (reference sequence). Trimming removed 2 bases from V and 0 bases from J, with 5 bases in between. This CDR3 contains 13 residues. The CDR3 loop is CASSYLSSYEQYF. The CDR3 nucleotides read TGTGCCAGCAGTTACCTCAGCTCCTACGAGCAGTACTTC.

The rearrangement uses TRBV24-1 and TRBJ2-7; D is unresolved. Germline values: CDR1 KGHDR, CDR2 SFDVKD. The CDR3 extends over 13 amino acids. The germline V and J ends were trimmed by 4 bases and 0 bases, with 6 bases remaining between them. CDR3 nucleotides: TGTGCCACCAGTGACAGAAGCTCCTACGAGCAGTACTTC. Amino acids: CATSDRSSYEQYF.

The chain couples TRBV7-2 to TRBJ2-1, with 9 bases that match TRBD1. The germline V gene has CDR1 SGHTA and CDR2 FQGNSA. Losses at the gene ends were 5 bases for V and 0 bases for J; bases not matched to a gene: 2. This CDR3 is built from 15 residues. Here the CDR3 reads CASSAGQGSYNEQFF. The CDR3 nucleotides read TGTGCCAGCAGCGCGGGACAGGGCTCCTACAATGAGCAGTTCTTC.

The V call is TRBV19, the J call TRBJ2-7; TRBD2 aligns across 7 bases. V was clipped by 3 bases and J by 3 bases; unmatched bases: 8. Germline assignment: CDR1 LNHDA and CDR2 SQIVND (reference sequence). The CDR3 loop spans 15 amino acids. The CDR3 loop is CASSITWGGFYEQYF. The CDR3, as DNA: TGTGCCAGTAGTATTACGTGGGGGGGGTTCTACGAGCAGTACTTC.

The chain links TRBV24-1 to TRBJ2-1, with 9 bases identical to TRBD1. This CDR3 has 15 amino acids. Germline V gene sequence: CDR1 KGHDR, CDR2 SFDVKD. Trimming at V came to 3 bases and at J to 5 bases, leaving 4 bases not matched to a gene. The CDR3 loop reads CATSDTGGGHNEQFF. The CDR3 DNA follows: TGTGCCACCAGTGATACAGGGGGCGGACACAATGAGCAGTTCTTC.

This clone is termed medium-sized (0.01 to 0.1%). V is TRBV7-2 and J is TRBJ2-7, with D tentatively TRBD1 (6 bases). The CDR3 runs 15 residues. In germline, CDR1 is SGHTA, CDR2 FQGNSA. Trimming pared 4 bases from V and 3 bases from J, leaving 16 bases between. The CDR3 DNA reads TGTGCCAGCAGCTCCCAGGGGACAACCTACTACGAGCAGTACTTC. Translated, it gives CASSSQGTTYYEQYF.

The rearrangement links TRBV30 to TRBJ2-6; D is unclear. The V end lost 7 bases, the J end lost 2 bases, and 6 bases lay between the germline ends. CDR1 is GTSNPN, CDR2 SVGIG, per germline (reference sequence). The CDR3 has 12 residues. The CDR3 here is CASNTGANVLTF. The DNA for the CDR3 is TGTGCCTCAAACACTGGGGCCAACGTCCTGACTTTC.

The V and J genes are TRBV19 and TRBJ1-5; perhaps TRBD1 as D (5 bases). This CDR3 region has 14 residues. V was trimmed by 3 bases and J by 10 bases, leaving 16 bases between them. The germline V gene has CDR1 LNHDA and CDR2 SQIVND (reference sequence). The CDR3 loop reads CASSMGQGPSPQHF. As DNA, the CDR3 is TGTGCCAGTAGTATGGGGCAGGGCCCCTCTCCCCAGCATTTT.

As DNA, the CDR3 is TGTGCCAGCAGCTTGGGGGCGATGACTAGCGGGAGAAGGGGCGGGGAGCTGTTTTTT. It encodes CASSLGAMTSGRRGGELFF. V usage is TRBV5-4 and J usage is TRBJ2-2, with 12 bases matching TRBD2. This CDR3 has 19 amino acids. Germline loops: CDR1 SGHNT, CDR2 YYREEE (reference sequence). V was clipped by 0 bases and J by 7 bases; unmatched bases: 13.

The rearrangement links TRBV11-3 to TRBJ2-7; possibly TRBD2 for D (6 bases). Deletions cut 4 bases from V and 2 bases from J, with 24 bases between. This CDR3 spans 18 amino acids. Germline V CDR1 and CDR2: SGHNT, YENEEA. The chain's CDR3 is CASSSRGAGQLGTYEQYF. The CDR3 DNA sequence: TGTGCCAGCAGCTCCCGAGGAGCGGGCCAGTTGGGGACCTACGAGCAGTACTTC.

This chain uses TRBV7-7 with TRBJ2-5; possible D gene TRBD2, 5 bases. The V gene lost 2 bases and the J gene lost 5 bases, with 12 bases spanning the gap. This CDR3 has 14 residues. Germline values: CDR1 SSHAT, CDR2 FNYEAQ (reference sequence). The CDR3, as DNA: TGTGCCAGCAGCTTACTCGGGGTCGGGGAGACCCAGTACTTC. It specifies CASSLLGVGETQYF.

This clone came up a few times. The chain employs TRBV7-2 and TRBJ1-1; D not certain. The germline V gene has CDR1 SGHTA and CDR2 FQGNSA. V lost 4 bases to trimming and J lost 1 base, with 13 bases between them. The CDR3 loop spans 15 amino acids. CDR3 DNA sequence: TGTGCCAGCAGCTACCGAAGTACGGGGAACACTGAAGCTTTCTTT. Protein sequence: CASSYRSTGNTEAFF.

The V and J genes are TRBV28 and TRBJ1-2, with 7 bases lining up with TRBD1. J gave up 12 bases and V 5 bases, and 15 bases lay outside the gene matches. The CDR3 runs 14 residues. Germline assignment: CDR1 MDHEN and CDR2 SYDVKM. The CDR3 DNA reads TGTGCCAGCAGTCCCATTACAGGGGCCACCGAAGACACCTTC. This gives the protein CASSPITGATEDTF.

Written as DNA, the CDR3 is TGTGCCAGCAGCTTAACACAAGATCTAGGTGGCTACACCTTC. Protein product: CASSLTQDLGGYTF. The chain links TRBV7-9 to TRBJ1-2; no clear D gene. V lost 2 bases and J lost 7, with 14 bases in between. The V gene's germline CDR1 is SEHNR and CDR2 FQNEAQ (reference sequence). The CDR3 consists of 14 residues.